A single TCR beta chain is shown here with its context. The CDR3 is 16 amino acids. This specimen comes from a study of OX40 agonist ivuxolimab in advanced cancers. Sequencing used immunoSEQ multiplex PCR; TCRdb keeps in-frame clones, though not all of them. Of 69,000 or so clones listed, around 89% were seen once; the top ten hold 0.45% to 0.65%. This TCR came from an adult with an advanced solid tumor such as melanoma, head and neck, liver or kidney cancer. Here the sequenced sample was CD4+ or CD8+ T cells sorted from blood, taken in a trial of the OX40 agonist ivuxolimab. The V gene is TRBV21-1, the J gene TRBJ2-2. TRBV21-1 is a documented pseudogene. The CDR3 spells CASSKTGILNTGELFF. The CDR3 bases are TGTGCCAGCAGCAAAACTGGGATCCTGAACACCGGGGAGCTGTTTTTT.